This T cell receptor (beta chain) was captured by sequencing in a study of cytomegalovirus exposure and HLA in healthy donors. This clone was counted only a few times. The V end was cut by 0 bases, the J end by 0 bases, with 4 bases between. This CDR3 contains 13 residues. The germline V gene has CDR1 SGHDT and CDR2 YYEEEE. It was with 60 Vbeta and 13 Jbeta primers that the PCR ran. Measured with immunoSEQ multiplex PCR; TCRdb has only the in-frame clones, and not every one. The sample shows approximately 170,000 clones, roughly 80% of them seen only once. Input material: PBMCs. This sequence was found in a female donor in good health and CMV-seronegative. The chain has TRBV5-6 and TRBJ2-7; D remains unclear. Here the CDR3 reads CASSLDGSYEQYF. The DNA of the CDR3 is TGTGCCAGCAGCTTGGACGGCTCCTACGAGCAGTACTTC.